This TCR beta chain was captured in a study of T cells after yellow fever vaccination. The V and J ends lost 2 bases and 5 bases respectively, with 19 bases between them. Germline V gives CDR1 SGHNT, CDR2 YYREEE (reference sequence). This CDR3 has 17 residues. Via MiXCR, TCRdb re-called the 5' RACE reads, giving one row per CDR3 protein. The data hold about 260,000 distinct CDR3 sequences, with over 3% observed a single time. At least ten counts were recorded for this clonotype. The receptor's source is a man in his late teens or twenties who received the YFV17D yellow fever vaccine. The rearrangement joins TRBV5-4 to TRBJ2-2, with a possible D match to TRBD1 (6 bases). The starting material was PBMCs, obtained 15 days after the yellow fever booster vaccination. CDR3 DNA sequence: TGTGCCAGCAGCTTCGGAACTTCCGGGACACGGACCGGGGAGCTGTTTTTT. Its protein product is CASSFGTSGTRTGELFF.